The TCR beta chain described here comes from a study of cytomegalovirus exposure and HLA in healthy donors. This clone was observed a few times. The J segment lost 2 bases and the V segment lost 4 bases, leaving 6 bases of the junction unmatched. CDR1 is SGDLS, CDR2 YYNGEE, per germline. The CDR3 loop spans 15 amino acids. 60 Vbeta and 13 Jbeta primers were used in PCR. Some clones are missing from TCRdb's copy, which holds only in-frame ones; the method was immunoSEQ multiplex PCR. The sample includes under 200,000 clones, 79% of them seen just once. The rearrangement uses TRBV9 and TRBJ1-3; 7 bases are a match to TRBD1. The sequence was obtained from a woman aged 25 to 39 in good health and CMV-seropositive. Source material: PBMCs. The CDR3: CASSPGGTAGNTIYF. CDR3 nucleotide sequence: TGTGCCAGCAGCCCCGGAGGGACAGCTGGAAACACCATATATTTT.